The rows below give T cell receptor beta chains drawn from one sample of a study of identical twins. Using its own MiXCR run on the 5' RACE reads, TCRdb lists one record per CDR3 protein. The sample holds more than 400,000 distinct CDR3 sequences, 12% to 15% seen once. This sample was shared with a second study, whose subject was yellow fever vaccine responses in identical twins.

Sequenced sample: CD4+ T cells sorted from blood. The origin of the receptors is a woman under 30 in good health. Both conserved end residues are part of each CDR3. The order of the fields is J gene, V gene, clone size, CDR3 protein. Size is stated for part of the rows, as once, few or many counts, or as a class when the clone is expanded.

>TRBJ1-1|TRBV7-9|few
CASSLETENTEAFF
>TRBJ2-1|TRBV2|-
CASSDEGNEQFF
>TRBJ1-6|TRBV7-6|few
CDWTGDNSPLHF
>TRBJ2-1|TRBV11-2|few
CATRAGSSYNEQFF
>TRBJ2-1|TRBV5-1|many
CASSLGLAGNEQFF
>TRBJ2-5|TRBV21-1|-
CASSKDRQGQETQYF
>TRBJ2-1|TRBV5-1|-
CASSSVAGENNEQFF
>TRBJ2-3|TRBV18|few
CASSRTGTSSTDTQYF
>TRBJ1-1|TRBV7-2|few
CASSLAGLGTVNTEAFF
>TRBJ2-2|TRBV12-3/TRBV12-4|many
CASSSGFNTGELFF
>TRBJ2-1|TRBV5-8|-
CASSLAYGSSSYNEQFF
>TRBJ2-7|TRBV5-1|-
CASSSGSPSSYEQYF
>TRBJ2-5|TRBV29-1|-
CSVERLAHQETQYF
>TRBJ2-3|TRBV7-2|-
CASSLQGGNADTQYF
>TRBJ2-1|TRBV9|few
CASSVGGLAYEQFF
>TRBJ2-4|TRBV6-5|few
CASSYSGTGGKNIQYF
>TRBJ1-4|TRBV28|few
CASSLRGIGDEKLFF
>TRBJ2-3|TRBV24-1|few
CATSDPGLAGTDTQYF
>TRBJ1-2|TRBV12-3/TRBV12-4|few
CASSLGPGTGDGYTF
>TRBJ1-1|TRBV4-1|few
CASSQDRTPNTEAFF
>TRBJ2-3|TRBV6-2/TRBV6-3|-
CASSSFVWTSGGQTDTEYF
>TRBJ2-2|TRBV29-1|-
CSAAGGRVPDITNTGELFF
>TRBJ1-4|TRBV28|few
CASSAQGGTNEKLFF
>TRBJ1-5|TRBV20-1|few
CSATEGNANQPQHF
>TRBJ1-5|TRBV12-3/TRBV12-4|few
CASSLEASQPQHF
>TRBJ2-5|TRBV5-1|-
CASSLAHGEETQYF
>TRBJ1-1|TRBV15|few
CATSRAPTGNTEAFF
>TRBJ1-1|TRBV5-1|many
CASRAGTANTEAFF
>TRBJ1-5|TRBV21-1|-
CASSKVGENSNQPQHF
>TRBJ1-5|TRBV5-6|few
CASSLAGTNSNQPQHF
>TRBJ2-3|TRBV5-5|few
CASSLLSAEVADTQYF
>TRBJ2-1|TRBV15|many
CATSRDGVSYNEQFF